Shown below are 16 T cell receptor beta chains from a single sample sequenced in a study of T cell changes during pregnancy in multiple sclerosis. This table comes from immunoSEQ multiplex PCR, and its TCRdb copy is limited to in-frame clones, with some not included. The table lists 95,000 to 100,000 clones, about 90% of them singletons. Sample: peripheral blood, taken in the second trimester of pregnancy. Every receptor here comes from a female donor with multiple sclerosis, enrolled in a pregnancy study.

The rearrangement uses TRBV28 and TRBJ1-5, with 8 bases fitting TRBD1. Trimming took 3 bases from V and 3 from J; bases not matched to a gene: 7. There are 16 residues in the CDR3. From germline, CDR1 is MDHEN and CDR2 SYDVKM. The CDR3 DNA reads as TGTGCCAGCAGTTTCCGCAAGGGACAGGCCAATCAGCCCCAGCATTTT. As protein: CASSFRKGQANQPQHF.

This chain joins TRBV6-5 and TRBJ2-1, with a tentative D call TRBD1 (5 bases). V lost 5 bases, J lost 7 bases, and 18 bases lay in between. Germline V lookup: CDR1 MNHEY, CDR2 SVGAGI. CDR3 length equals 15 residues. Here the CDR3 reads CASSRNRGRANEQFF. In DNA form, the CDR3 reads TGTGCCAGCAGTCGAAATCGCGGCAGGGCAAATGAGCAGTTCTTC.

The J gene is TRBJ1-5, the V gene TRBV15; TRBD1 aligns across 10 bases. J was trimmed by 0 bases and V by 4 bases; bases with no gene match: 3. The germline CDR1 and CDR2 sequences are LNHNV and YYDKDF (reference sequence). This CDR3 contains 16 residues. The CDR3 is CATSTGTGDSNQPQHF. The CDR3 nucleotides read TGTGCCACCAGCACGGGGACAGGGGATAGCAATCAGCCCCAGCATTTT.

CDR3 DNA sequence: TGTGCCAGCAGCCCGGGACTCTCCTACGAGCAGTACTTC. Translating it yields CASSPGLSYEQYF. The chain uses TRBV6-5 and TRBJ2-7; D may be TRBD2 (6 bases). This CDR3 is built from 13 residues. Germline values: CDR1 MNHEY, CDR2 SVGAGI. V was clipped by 6 bases and J by 0 bases, with 9 bases between them.

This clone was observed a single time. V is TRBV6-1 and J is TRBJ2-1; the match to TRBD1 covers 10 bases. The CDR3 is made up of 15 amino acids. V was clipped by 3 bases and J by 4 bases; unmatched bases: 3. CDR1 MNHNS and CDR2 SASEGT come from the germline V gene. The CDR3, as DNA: TGTGCCAGCAGTGAGGGACAGGGGACTTACAATGAGCAGTTCTTC. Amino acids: CASSEGQGTYNEQFF.

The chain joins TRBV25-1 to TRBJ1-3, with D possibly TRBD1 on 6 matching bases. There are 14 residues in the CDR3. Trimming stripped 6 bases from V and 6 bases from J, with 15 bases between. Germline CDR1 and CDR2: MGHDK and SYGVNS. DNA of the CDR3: TGTGCCAGCAGCGCTACAGGGTTTTTAAACACCATATATTTT. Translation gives CASSATGFLNTIYF.

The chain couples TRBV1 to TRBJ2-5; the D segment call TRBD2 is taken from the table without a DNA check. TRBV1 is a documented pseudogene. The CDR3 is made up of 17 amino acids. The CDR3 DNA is TGCACCAGCAGCCAAGAGGGGGGGGTTAGCCGGCAAGAGACCCAGTACTTC. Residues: CTSSQEGGVSRQETQYF.

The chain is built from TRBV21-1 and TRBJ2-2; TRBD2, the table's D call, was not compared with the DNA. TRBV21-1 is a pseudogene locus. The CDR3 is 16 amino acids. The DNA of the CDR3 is TGTGCCAGCAGCAAATCTGGAGCGGCGAACACCGGGGAGCTGTTTTTT. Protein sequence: CASSKSGAANTGELFF.

CDR3 sequence (DNA): TGTGCCAGTAGCTCCCCCCGGGACAGGGATGTCGTTTACACCGGGGAGCTGTTTTTT. The encoded protein is CASSSPRDRDVVYTGELFF. The V call is TRBV19, the J call TRBJ2-2; 9 nucleotides agree with TRBD1. V was pared by 6 bases and J by 3 bases, with 17 bases of the junction left unmatched. This CDR3 comprises 19 residues. Germline V gene sequence: CDR1 LNHDA, CDR2 SQIVND (reference sequence).

The CDR3 here is CASSVTWADAPYNEQFF. For the CDR3, the DNA is TGTGCCAGCAGCGTCACCTGGGCCGATGCCCCCTACAATGAGCAGTTCTTC. The chain carries TRBV9 and TRBJ2-1; no firm D call. The V end lost 2 bases, the J end lost 2 bases, and 17 bases lay between the germline ends. Germline loops: CDR1 SGDLS, CDR2 YYNGEE. The CDR3 extends over 17 amino acids.

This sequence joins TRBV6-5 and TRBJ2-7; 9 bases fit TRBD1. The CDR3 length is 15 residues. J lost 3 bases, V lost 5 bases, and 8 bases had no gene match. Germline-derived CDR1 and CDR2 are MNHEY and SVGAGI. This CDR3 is CASSNSGQGYYEQYF. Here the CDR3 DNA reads TGTGCCAGCAGTAATTCGGGACAGGGCTACTACGAGCAGTACTTC.

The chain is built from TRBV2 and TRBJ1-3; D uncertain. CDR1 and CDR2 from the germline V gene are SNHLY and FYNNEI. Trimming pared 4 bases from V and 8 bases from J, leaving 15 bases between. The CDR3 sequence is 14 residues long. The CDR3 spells CASSVLGPGDTIYF. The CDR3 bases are TGTGCCAGCAGTGTGCTAGGACCCGGGGACACCATATATTTT.

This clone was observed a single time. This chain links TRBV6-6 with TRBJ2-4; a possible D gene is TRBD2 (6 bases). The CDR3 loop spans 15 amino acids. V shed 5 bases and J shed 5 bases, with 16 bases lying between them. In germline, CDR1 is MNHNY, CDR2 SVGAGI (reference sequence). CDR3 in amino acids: CASSIWDFSQNIQYF. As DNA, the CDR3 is TGTGCCAGCAGTATCTGGGACTTTTCGCAAAACATTCAGTACTTC.

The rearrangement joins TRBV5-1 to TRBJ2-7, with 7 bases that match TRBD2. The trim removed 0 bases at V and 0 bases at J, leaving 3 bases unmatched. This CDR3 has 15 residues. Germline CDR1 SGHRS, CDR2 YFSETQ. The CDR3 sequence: CASSLGTGGSYEQYF. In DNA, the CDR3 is TGCGCCAGCAGCTTGGGTACGGGGGGCTCCTACGAGCAGTACTTC.

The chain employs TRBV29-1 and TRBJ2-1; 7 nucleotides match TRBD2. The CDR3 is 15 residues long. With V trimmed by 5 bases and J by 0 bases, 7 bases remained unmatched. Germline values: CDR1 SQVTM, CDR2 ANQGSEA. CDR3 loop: CSVRGEVSSYNEQFF. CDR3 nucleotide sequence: TGCAGCGTTCGGGGGGAAGTGAGCTCCTACAATGAGCAGTTCTTC.

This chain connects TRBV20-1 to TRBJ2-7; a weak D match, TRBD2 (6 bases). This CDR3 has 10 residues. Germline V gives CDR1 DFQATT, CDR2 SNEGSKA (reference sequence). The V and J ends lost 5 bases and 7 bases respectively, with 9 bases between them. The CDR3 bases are TGCAGTGCTTGGGACTTTGAGCAGTACTTC. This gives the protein CSAWDFEQYF.